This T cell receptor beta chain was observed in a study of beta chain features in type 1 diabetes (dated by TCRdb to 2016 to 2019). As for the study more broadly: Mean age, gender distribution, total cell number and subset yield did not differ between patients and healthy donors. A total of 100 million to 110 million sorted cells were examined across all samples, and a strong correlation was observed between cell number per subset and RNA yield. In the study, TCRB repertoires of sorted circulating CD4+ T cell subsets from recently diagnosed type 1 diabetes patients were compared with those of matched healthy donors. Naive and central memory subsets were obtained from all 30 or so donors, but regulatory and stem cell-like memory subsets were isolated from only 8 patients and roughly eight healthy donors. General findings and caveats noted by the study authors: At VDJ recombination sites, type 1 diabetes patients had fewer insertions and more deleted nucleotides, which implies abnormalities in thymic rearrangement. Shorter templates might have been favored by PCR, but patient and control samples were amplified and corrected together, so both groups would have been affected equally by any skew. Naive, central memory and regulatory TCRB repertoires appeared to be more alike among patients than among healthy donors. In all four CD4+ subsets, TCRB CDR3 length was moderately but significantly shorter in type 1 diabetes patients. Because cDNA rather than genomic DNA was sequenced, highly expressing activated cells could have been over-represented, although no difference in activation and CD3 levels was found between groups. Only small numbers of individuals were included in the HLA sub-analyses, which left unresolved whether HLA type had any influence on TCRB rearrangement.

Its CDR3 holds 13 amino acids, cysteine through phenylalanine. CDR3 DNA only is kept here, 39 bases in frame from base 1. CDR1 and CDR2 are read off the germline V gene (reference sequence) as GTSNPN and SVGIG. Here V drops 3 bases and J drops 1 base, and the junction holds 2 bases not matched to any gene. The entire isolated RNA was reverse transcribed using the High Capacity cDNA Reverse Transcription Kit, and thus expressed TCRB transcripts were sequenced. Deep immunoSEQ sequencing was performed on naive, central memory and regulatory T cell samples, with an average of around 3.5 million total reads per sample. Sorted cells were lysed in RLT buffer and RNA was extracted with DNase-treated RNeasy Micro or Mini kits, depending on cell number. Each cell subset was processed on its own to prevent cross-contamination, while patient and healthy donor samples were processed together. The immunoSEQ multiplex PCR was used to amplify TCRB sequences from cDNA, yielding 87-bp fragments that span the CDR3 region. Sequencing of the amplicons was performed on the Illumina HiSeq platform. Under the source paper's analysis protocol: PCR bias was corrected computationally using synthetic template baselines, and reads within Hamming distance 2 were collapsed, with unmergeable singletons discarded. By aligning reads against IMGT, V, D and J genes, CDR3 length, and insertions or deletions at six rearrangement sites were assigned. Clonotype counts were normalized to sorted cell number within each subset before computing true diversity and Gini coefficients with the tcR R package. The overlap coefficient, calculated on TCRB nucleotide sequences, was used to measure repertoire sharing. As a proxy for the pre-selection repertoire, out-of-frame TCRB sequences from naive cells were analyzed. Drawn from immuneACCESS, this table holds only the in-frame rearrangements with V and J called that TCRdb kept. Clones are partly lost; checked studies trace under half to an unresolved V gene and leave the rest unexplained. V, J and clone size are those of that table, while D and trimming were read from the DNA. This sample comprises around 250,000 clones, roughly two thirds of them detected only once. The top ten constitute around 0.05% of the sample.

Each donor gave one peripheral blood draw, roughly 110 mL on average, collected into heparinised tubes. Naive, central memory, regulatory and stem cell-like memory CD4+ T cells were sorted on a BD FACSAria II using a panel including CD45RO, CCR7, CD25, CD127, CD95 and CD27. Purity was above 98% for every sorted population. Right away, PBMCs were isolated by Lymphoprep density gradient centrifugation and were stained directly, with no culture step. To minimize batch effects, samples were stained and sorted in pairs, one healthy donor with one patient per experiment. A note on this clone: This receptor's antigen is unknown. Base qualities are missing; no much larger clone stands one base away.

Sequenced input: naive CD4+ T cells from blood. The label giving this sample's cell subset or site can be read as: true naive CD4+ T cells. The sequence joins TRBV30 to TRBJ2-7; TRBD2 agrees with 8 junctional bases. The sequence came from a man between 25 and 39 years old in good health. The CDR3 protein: CAWRVAGSYEQYF. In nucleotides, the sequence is TGTGCCTGGAGGGTAGCGGGATCCTACGAGCAGTACTTC.